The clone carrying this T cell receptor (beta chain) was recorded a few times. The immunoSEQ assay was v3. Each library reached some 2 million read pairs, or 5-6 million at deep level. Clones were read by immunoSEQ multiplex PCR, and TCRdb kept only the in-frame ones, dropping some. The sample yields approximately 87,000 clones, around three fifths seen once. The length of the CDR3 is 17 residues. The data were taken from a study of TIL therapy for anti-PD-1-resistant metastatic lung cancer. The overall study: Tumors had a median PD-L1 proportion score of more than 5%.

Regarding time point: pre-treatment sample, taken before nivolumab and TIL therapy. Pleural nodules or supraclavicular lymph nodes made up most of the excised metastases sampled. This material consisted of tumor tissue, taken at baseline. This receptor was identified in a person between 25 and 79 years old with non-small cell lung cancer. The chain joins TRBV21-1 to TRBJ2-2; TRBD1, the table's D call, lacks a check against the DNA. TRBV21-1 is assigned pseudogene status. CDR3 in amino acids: CASSQGRKQGHTGELFF. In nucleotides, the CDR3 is TGTGCCAGCAGCCAGGGGAGGAAACAGGGGCACACCGGGGAGCTGTTTTTT.